This T cell receptor beta chain was profiled in a study of regulatory T cells in long-lasting Graves disease. Indicated time point: persistent/refractory GD, antithyroid drugs over 5 years with positive TRAb. Researchers made the TCR library from RNA that was extracted from PBMCs. This clonotype was seen a handful of times. Arm-PCR of CDR3 regions and iRepertoire HTBI primers were used to build TCR beta libraries. Using its own MiXCR run on the multiplex PCR reads, TCRdb lists one record per CDR3 protein. The sample consists of around 460,000 distinct CDR3 sequences, around a fifth of them appearing once. Germline V gives CDR1 SGHTA, CDR2 FQGNSA. The CDR3 is 14 residues long. With 3 bases clipped from V and 8 bases from J, the junction kept 3 bases outside the gene matches.

Sample: peripheral blood mononuclear cells (PBMCs), taken when the disease was refractory, from a patient treated with antithyroid drugs. This receptor was taken from a female donor with Graves disease. The chain couples TRBV7-2 to TRBJ2-1, with 11 bases identical to TRBD1. This CDR3 reads CASSLRTGGDEQFF. CDR3 nucleotide sequence: TGTGCCAGCAGCTTGCGGACAGGGGGCGATGAGCAGTTCTTC.